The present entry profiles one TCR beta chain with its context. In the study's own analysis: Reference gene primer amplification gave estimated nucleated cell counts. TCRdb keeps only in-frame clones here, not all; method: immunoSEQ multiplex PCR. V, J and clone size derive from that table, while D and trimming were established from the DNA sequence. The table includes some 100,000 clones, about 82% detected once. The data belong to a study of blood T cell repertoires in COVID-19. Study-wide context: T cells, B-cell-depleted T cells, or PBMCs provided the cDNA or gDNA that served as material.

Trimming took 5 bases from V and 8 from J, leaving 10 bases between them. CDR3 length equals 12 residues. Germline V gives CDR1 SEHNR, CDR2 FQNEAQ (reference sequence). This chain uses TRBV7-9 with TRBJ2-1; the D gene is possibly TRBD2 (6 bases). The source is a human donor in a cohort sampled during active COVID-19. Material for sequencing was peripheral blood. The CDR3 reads CASSPGGDEQFF. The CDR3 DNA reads TGTGCCAGCAGCCCCGGGGGAGATGAGCAGTTCTTC.